Listed below are T cell receptor beta chains from one sample, sequenced in a study of T cell responses to AZD1222 COVID-19 vaccine. The repertoire was sequenced with immunoSEQ multiplex PCR; TCRdb's copy has only in-frame clones and lacks some. The data show 100,000 to 150,000 clones, 87% seen once. Sequenced here: peripheral blood, sampled on day 0 of AZD1222 vaccination. These receptors were collected from an adult in good health. Both conserved end residues are part of each CDR3. Each record gives: CDR3 protein, CDR3 DNA, clone size, D gene, V gene, J gene. A D gene is named only where the DNA matches it firmly. Rows give clone size only sometimes, using once, few, many, or a class for an expanded clone.

CDR3 protein: CASSLVLNEKLFF; CDR3 DNA: TGTGCCAGCAGTTTGGTCCTTAATGAAAAACTGTTTTTT; clone size: -; D gene: -; V gene: TRBV28; J gene: TRBJ1-4
CDR3 protein: CASSSRDYGYTF; CDR3 DNA: TGTGCCAGCAGTTCCAGGGACTATGGCTACACCTTC; clone size: -; D gene: -; V gene: TRBV6-5; J gene: TRBJ1-2
CDR3 protein: CASSGTGLANYGYTF; CDR3 DNA: TGTGCCAGCAGCGGGACAGGTTTAGCTAACTATGGCTACACCTTC; clone size: -; D gene: TRBD1; V gene: TRBV5-6; J gene: TRBJ1-2
CDR3 protein: CASWRPTRGYTF; CDR3 DNA: TGTGCCAGTTGGAGACCGACCAGGGGCTACACCTTC; clone size: -; D gene: -; V gene: TRBV6-5; J gene: TRBJ1-2
CDR3 protein: CASKPGQHSNQPQHF; CDR3 DNA: TGTGCCAGCAAACCGGGACAGCATAGCAATCAGCCCCAGCATTTT; clone size: -; D gene: TRBD1; V gene: TRBV6-5; J gene: TRBJ1-5
CDR3 protein: CASSPPSSYNSPLHF; CDR3 DNA: TGTGCCAGTAGTCCCCCCAGCTCCTATAATTCACCCCTCCACTTT; clone size: -; D gene: -; V gene: TRBV19; J gene: TRBJ1-6
CDR3 protein: CASSQVEGDGRYNEQFF; CDR3 DNA: TGCGCCAGCAGCCAAGTTGAGGGAGATGGGAGATACAATGAGCAGTTCTTC; clone size: -; D gene: -; V gene: TRBV4-1; J gene: TRBJ2-1
CDR3 protein: CASSLVLAGGPYNEQFF; CDR3 DNA: TGCGCCAGCAGCTTGGTGCTAGCGGGGGGCCCCTACAATGAGCAGTTCTTC; clone size: -; D gene: TRBD2; V gene: TRBV5-1; J gene: TRBJ2-1
CDR3 protein: CASSYGDTQYF; CDR3 DNA: TGTGCCAGCAGCTACGGGGATACGCAGTATTTT; clone size: -; D gene: -; V gene: TRBV7-3; J gene: TRBJ2-3
CDR3 protein: CARSSHRDREREFSNQPQHF; CDR3 DNA: TGTGCCAGAAGCTCCCACCGTGACAGGGAGAGGGAGTTCAGCAATCAGCCCCAGCATTTT; clone size: once; D gene: TRBD1; V gene: TRBV5-3; J gene: TRBJ1-5
CDR3 protein: CASSPMRAAEAFF; CDR3 DNA: TGTGCCAGCTCACCAATGAGAGCCGCCGAAGCTTTCTTT; clone size: -; D gene: -; V gene: TRBV18; J gene: TRBJ1-1
CDR3 protein: CASSYGFQGAPDTQYF; CDR3 DNA: TGTGCCAGCAGTTACGGTTTCCAGGGGGCCCCAGATACGCAGTATTTT; clone size: -; D gene: TRBD1; V gene: TRBV6-5; J gene: TRBJ2-3
CDR3 protein: CASSLEGTGSIYGYTF; CDR3 DNA: TGTGCCAGCAGCTTAGAGGGGACAGGAAGTATCTATGGCTACACCTTC; clone size: few; D gene: TRBD1; V gene: TRBV7-9; J gene: TRBJ1-2
CDR3 protein: CASSSGNLYGYTF; CDR3 DNA: TGTGCCAGTAGTAGCGGCAATCTCTATGGCTACACCTTC; clone size: once; D gene: -; V gene: TRBV19; J gene: TRBJ1-2
CDR3 protein: CAISLSQGEETQYF; CDR3 DNA: TGTGCCATCAGTTTGAGCCAGGGAGAAGAGACCCAGTACTTC; clone size: -; D gene: -; V gene: TRBV10-3; J gene: TRBJ2-5
CDR3 protein: CASSLNPDSLYNEQFF; CDR3 DNA: TGTGCCAGCAGCTTAAATCCAGACTCCCTCTACAATGAGCAGTTCTTC; clone size: -; D gene: -; V gene: TRBV7-3; J gene: TRBJ2-1
CDR3 protein: CASSSEGWQPQHF; CDR3 DNA: TGTGCCAGCAGTTCGGAGGGGTGGCAGCCCCAGCATTTT; clone size: -; D gene: -; V gene: TRBV27; J gene: TRBJ1-5
CDR3 protein: CASSDLGGGRTQYF; CDR3 DNA: TGTGCCAGCAGTGATCTGGGGGGAGGAAGGACCCAGTACTTC; clone size: -; D gene: -; V gene: TRBV25-1; J gene: TRBJ2-5
CDR3 protein: CASSIRTFEKLFF; CDR3 DNA: TGTGCCAGTAGTATACGTACCTTTGAAAAACTGTTTTTT; clone size: -; D gene: -; V gene: TRBV19; J gene: TRBJ1-4
CDR3 protein: CASSFLGNYEQYF; CDR3 DNA: TGTGCCAGCAGCTTTTTAGGCAATTACGAGCAGTACTTC; clone size: -; D gene: -; V gene: TRBV7-9; J gene: TRBJ2-7
CDR3 protein: CASGVKGTDTQYF; CDR3 DNA: TGTGCCAGCGGGGTAAAAGGAACAGATACGCAGTATTTT; clone size: -; D gene: -; V gene: TRBV7-3; J gene: TRBJ2-3
CDR3 protein: CASSVLVSNQPQHF; CDR3 DNA: TGTGCCAGCAGTGTCCTGGTGAGCAATCAGCCCCAGCATTTT; clone size: -; D gene: -; V gene: TRBV28; J gene: TRBJ1-5
CDR3 protein: CATSDGQGGQETQYF; CDR3 DNA: TGTGCCACCAGTGATGGACAGGGAGGCCAAGAGACCCAGTACTTC; clone size: -; D gene: TRBD1; V gene: TRBV24-1; J gene: TRBJ2-5
CDR3 protein: CASSGGGQGDEKLFF; CDR3 DNA: TGTGCCAGCAGCGGGGGCGGCCAAGGAGATGAAAAACTGTTTTTT; clone size: few; D gene: -; V gene: TRBV5-4; J gene: TRBJ1-4
CDR3 protein: CAWSEPQYEQYF; CDR3 DNA: TGTGCCTGGAGTGAACCTCAGTACGAGCAGTACTTC; clone size: -; D gene: -; V gene: TRBV30; J gene: TRBJ2-7
CDR3 protein: CASRLTGNSNQPQHF; CDR3 DNA: TGTGCCAGCAGGTTAACAGGGAATAGCAATCAGCCCCAGCATTTT; clone size: -; D gene: -; V gene: TRBV5-8; J gene: TRBJ1-5
CDR3 protein: CASSSGRNTEAFF; CDR3 DNA: TGTGCCAGCAGTTCCGGGCGGAACACTGAAGCTTTCTTT; clone size: -; D gene: -; V gene: TRBV7-3; J gene: TRBJ1-1
CDR3 protein: CASSPPKATNQPQHF; CDR3 DNA: TGTGCCAGCTCACCACCGAAGGCGACCAATCAGCCCCAGCATTTT; clone size: -; D gene: -; V gene: TRBV18; J gene: TRBJ1-5
CDR3 protein: CASSGQTDTQYF; CDR3 DNA: TGTGCCAGCAGTGGCCAAACAGATACGCAGTATTTT; clone size: -; D gene: -; V gene: TRBV2; J gene: TRBJ2-3
CDR3 protein: CAISLTGGNYGYTF; CDR3 DNA: TGTGCCATCAGTTTGACAGGGGGAAACTATGGCTACACCTTC; clone size: -; D gene: TRBD1; V gene: TRBV10-3; J gene: TRBJ1-2
CDR3 protein: CASSPVGDSYEQYF; CDR3 DNA: TGTGCCAGCAGCCCGGTGGGGGACTCCTACGAGCAGTACTTC; clone size: -; D gene: -; V gene: TRBV5-6; J gene: TRBJ2-7
CDR3 protein: CASSKGGAGYEQYF; CDR3 DNA: TGTGCCAGCAGCAAGGGGGGGGCGGGCTACGAGCAGTACTTC; clone size: few; D gene: -; V gene: TRBV7-8; J gene: TRBJ2-7
CDR3 protein: CGPLDRGHGYTF; CDR3 DNA: TGCGGCCCCCTTGACAGGGGGCATGGCTACACCTTC; clone size: -; D gene: TRBD1; V gene: TRBV28; J gene: TRBJ1-2
CDR3 protein: CASSPRQGIGELFF; CDR3 DNA: TGTGCCAGCAGTCCCCGACAGGGAATCGGGGAGCTGTTTTTT; clone size: -; D gene: TRBD1; V gene: TRBV28; J gene: TRBJ2-2
CDR3 protein: CASSDPGQGDYGYTF; CDR3 DNA: TGTGCCAGCAGTGACCCGGGACAGGGGGACTATGGCTACACCTTC; clone size: -; D gene: TRBD1; V gene: TRBV25-1; J gene: TRBJ1-2
CDR3 protein: CASSYGTHLYEQYF; CDR3 DNA: TGTGCCAGCAGCTACGGGACCCACCTGTACGAGCAGTACTTC; clone size: -; D gene: -; V gene: TRBV19; J gene: TRBJ2-7
CDR3 protein: CASSNLGTSIDEQYF; CDR3 DNA: TGTGCCAGCAGCAACCTGGGGACTAGTATCGACGAGCAGTACTTC; clone size: -; D gene: -; V gene: TRBV21-1; J gene: TRBJ2-7
CDR3 protein: CASSQDLGHSPLHF; CDR3 DNA: TGTGCCAGCAGCCAAGATCTAGGCCATTCACCCCTCCACTTT; clone size: -; D gene: -; V gene: TRBV14; J gene: TRBJ1-6
CDR3 protein: CASSPEGQGRDEQFF; CDR3 DNA: TGTGCCAGCAGCCCAGAGGGACAGGGTCGCGATGAGCAGTTCTTC; clone size: -; D gene: TRBD1; V gene: TRBV3-1/TRBV3-2; J gene: TRBJ2-1
CDR3 protein: CASSQDRTLFYNSPLHF; CDR3 DNA: TGTGCCAGCAGCCAGGACAGGACGCTCTTTTATAATTCACCCCTCCACTTT; clone size: -; D gene: TRBD1; V gene: TRBV28; J gene: TRBJ1-6
CDR3 protein: CASSEDRLAGIETQYF; CDR3 DNA: TGTGCCAGCAGTGAAGATCGACTAGCGGGGATAGAGACCCAGTACTTC; clone size: -; D gene: TRBD2; V gene: TRBV2; J gene: TRBJ2-5
CDR3 protein: CASSSIQERRNYGYTF; CDR3 DNA: TGTGCCAGCAGCTCTATTCAGGAACGACGTAACTATGGCTACACCTTC; clone size: -; D gene: -; V gene: TRBV28; J gene: TRBJ1-2